Shown below are 3 T cell receptor beta chains from a single sample sequenced in a study of T-cell memory formation after mild COVID-19. In TCRdb, the 5' RACE reads were re-called with MiXCR into one record per CDR3 protein. The sample has about 340,000 distinct CDR3 sequences, less than 25% seen once; the top ten hold roughly a fifth. Sequences were obtained from PBMCs or a T cell subset sorted from them (not recorded which). These receptors were collected from a man younger than 30 who had mild COVID-19 (a few samples of this study predate the infection). Cell type and time point are not known.

This chain links TRBV10-3 with TRBJ2-1, with TRBD2 matching over 10 bases. The trim removed 4 bases at V and 6 bases at J, leaving 12 bases unmatched. Germline V gene lookup returns CDR1 ENHRY and CDR2 SYGVKD. The CDR3 totals 17 residues. The CDR3 DNA reads as TGTGCCATCAGTGCGGCTAGCGGGGGCCCCAAAGGCAATGAGCAGTTCTTC. Residues: CAISAASGGPKGNEQFF.

The chain joins TRBV4-2 to TRBJ1-1; no firm D call. Germline CDR1 reads LGHNA; CDR2 reads YNFKEQ. The CDR3 length is 14 residues. Trimming shortened V by 2 bases and J by 5 bases, and 12 bases separated the two germline ends. The CDR3 DNA is TGTGCCAGCAGCCAACCCTTAGTATGGACTGAAGCTTTCTTT. Protein product: CASSQPLVWTEAFF.

This sequence joins TRBV19 and TRBJ1-1; 7 nucleotides match TRBD1. The germline CDR1 and CDR2 sequences are LNHDA and SQIVND (reference sequence). Germline trimming cut 11 bases from V and 1 base from J; bases unmatched to any gene: 4. The CDR3 has 12 residues. CDR3 region: CACRDRNTEAFF. Written as DNA, the CDR3 is TGTGCCTGCCGGGACAGGAACACTGAAGCTTTCTTT.